This TCR beta chain was profiled in a study of shared clonotypes between healthy human individuals. Study summary: There were three CD4 naive, three CD4 memory, two CD8 naive and one CD8 memory plates per donor.

The CDR3 consists of 15 residues. Trimming removed 0 bases from V and 8 bases from J, with 13 bases in between. Per germline, CDR1 LGHNA and CDR2 YSLEER. Method: immunoSEQ multiplex PCR; TCRdb's copy keeps in-frame clones and lacks some. This table holds 2,100,000 or so clones, 95% found once. For this clone: The same CDR3 can be traced to other DNA sequences in this sample.

This receptor was obtained from a man younger than 35 in good health. Sequenced input: naive CD4+ T cells sorted from blood. Subset given: CD45RA+ positively selected. This chain uses TRBV4-3 with TRBJ1-4, with D possibly matching TRBD1 (5 bases). The CDR3 nucleotides are TGCGCCAGCAGCCAAGATGGGGGGAGAGGAGAAAAACTGTTTTTT. This codes for CASSQDGGRGEKLFF.